Listed below are T cell receptor beta chains from one sample, sequenced in a study of molecular identifiers for immune sequencing clone quantification. Via MiXCR, TCRdb re-called the PCR reads, giving one row per CDR3 protein. The data show roughly 55,000 distinct CDR3 sequences, about a third seen once. The source material was naive CD8+ T cells from blood, with Jurkat cell RNA spiked in. Receptors were obtained from a human donor in good health. Some libraries in this study had Jurkat cell RNA spiked in. Both conserved end residues are part of each CDR3. A D gene is named only where the DNA matches it firmly. Clone size is shown for a subset of rows, as once, few, many or a class of expanded clone.

size	V	D	J	DNA	CDR3
few	TRBV12-3/TRBV12-4	TRBD1	TRBJ1-4	TGTGCCAGCAGTTTGTCACCTTGGACAGGGCTGTTTTTT	CASSLSPWTGLFF
few	TRBV12-3/TRBV12-4	TRBD2	TRBJ2-1	TGTGCCAGCAGCCTAGCGGGAGTCCCCAATGAGCAGTTCTTC	CASSLAGVPNEQFF
many	TRBV29-1	.	TRBJ2-3	TGCAGCGTTGATCCACCACCTTCGGCGGATACGCAGTATTTT	CSVDPPPSADTQYF
.	TRBV15	.	TRBJ2-7	TGTGCCACCAGCACCTCCTCCTACGAGCAGTACTTC	CATSTSSYEQYF
many	TRBV12-3/TRBV12-4	.	TRBJ1-5	TGTGCCAGCAGTTTACTATTTCCGCCGAACCCCTCTCGCCAGCCCCAGCATTTT	CASSLLFPPNPSRQPQHF
medium-sized	TRBV28	.	TRBJ2-3	TGTGCCAGCAGAACCGGGACAGATACGCAGTATTTT	CASRTGTDTQYF
.	TRBV4-3	.	TRBJ2-7	TGCGCCAGCAGCCAAGGGGGATACGTGCAGTACTTC	CASSQGGYVQYF
.	TRBV6-6	.	TRBJ2-5	TGTGCCAGCAGCTTCATTGAGACCCAGTACTTC	CASSFIETQYF
many	TRBV20-1	.	TRBJ1-5	TGCAGTGCTAGAGTTCAAGGCGGACGGTATAGCAATCAGCCCCAGCATTTT	CSARVQGGRYSNQPQHF
many	TRBV29-1	.	TRBJ2-5	TGCAGCGTTGAACGGGACCGAATCTCAGACTTAGAGACCCAGTACTTC	CSVERDRISDLETQYF